This entry describes one T cell receptor (beta chain). The antigen remains unidentified. The data belong to a study of cytomegalovirus exposure and HLA in healthy donors. The study, taken as a whole, reports: Researchers reported that a few CMV-associated chains were confirmed in vitro as CMV antigen-specific.

In the PCR, 60 Vbeta and 13 Jbeta primers were used. Generated by immunoSEQ multiplex PCR, the TCRdb table keeps only in-frame clones and is missing some. The sample carries about 160,000 clones, roughly 88% recorded once. The CDR3 runs to 13 residues. Germline CDR1 is SGDLS and CDR2 is YYNGEE. The V gene end was trimmed by 4 bases and the J gene end by 4 bases; junction bases not matched to a gene: 4. The source material was PBMCs. This clonotype was sampled from a man aged 45 to 65 in good health and CMV-seropositive. The rearrangement links TRBV9 to TRBJ1-2, with 7 positions matching TRBD1. The CDR3, as DNA: TGTGCCAGCAGCCCTCGGACAGGCTATGGCTACACCTTC. It specifies CASSPRTGYGYTF.